Listed below are T cell receptor beta chains from one sample, sequenced in a study of blood T cell repertoires in COVID-19. Data came from immunoSEQ multiplex PCR; TCRdb stores just in-frame clones and leaves some out. The data show around 240,000 clones, with 82% seen just once and under 2% held by the top ten. The sample was peripheral blood. The receptors here all came from a woman older than 75 with acute or convalescent COVID-19. CDR3s include the opening cysteine and the closing phenylalanine or tryptophan. Fields, in order: CDR3 protein, CDR3 DNA, J gene, V gene, D gene, clone size. D genes are given only for firm matches. Clone size is shown for a subset of rows, as once, few, many or a class of expanded clone.

CDR3 protein: CASSSPAGRSYEQYF
CDR3 DNA: TGTGCCAGCAGTTCCCCAGCGGGGAGGTCCTACGAGCAGTACTTC
J gene: TRBJ2-7
V gene: TRBV28
D gene: TRBD2
clone size: once

CDR3 protein: CASSLDAHEQFF
CDR3 DNA: TGCGCCAGCAGCCTGGATGCGCATGAGCAGTTCTTC
J gene: TRBJ2-1
V gene: TRBV5-1
D gene: .
clone size: .

CDR3 protein: CASSSGLNYGYTF
CDR3 DNA: TGTGCCAGCAGTTCAGGGTTAAACTATGGCTACACCTTC
J gene: TRBJ1-2
V gene: TRBV6-5
D gene: .
clone size: .

CDR3 protein: CASSLGQTTDTQYF
CDR3 DNA: TGTGCCAGCAGCTTGGGACAAACCACAGATACGCAGTATTTT
J gene: TRBJ2-3
V gene: TRBV7-2
D gene: .
clone size: once

CDR3 protein: CASSRSGVGTDTQYF
CDR3 DNA: TGTGCCAGCAGCCGTTCCGGGGTGGGGACAGATACGCAGTATTTT
J gene: TRBJ2-3
V gene: TRBV7-9
D gene: .
clone size: .

CDR3 protein: CASSQALAGGPMVGDTQYF
CDR3 DNA: TGCGCCAGCAGCCAAGCACTAGCGGGGGGGCCAATGGTCGGAGATACGCAGTATTTT
J gene: TRBJ2-3
V gene: TRBV4-3
D gene: TRBD2
clone size: .

CDR3 protein: CASSKDRGRYQETQYF
CDR3 DNA: TGTGCCAGCAGTAAAGACAGGGGAAGGTACCAAGAGACCCAGTACTTC
J gene: TRBJ2-5
V gene: TRBV6-1
D gene: TRBD1
clone size: .

CDR3 protein: CASSRPGLAQSSYNEQFF
CDR3 DNA: TGTGCCAGCAGCCGCCCGGGACTAGCCCAAAGCTCCTACAATGAGCAGTTCTTC
J gene: TRBJ2-1
V gene: TRBV6-2/TRBV6-3
D gene: TRBD2
clone size: .

CDR3 protein: CASSVGGTSGGEQETQYF
CDR3 DNA: TGTGCCAGCAGCGTAGGAGGGACTAGCGGGGGGGAACAAGAGACCCAGTACTTC
J gene: TRBJ2-5
V gene: TRBV9
D gene: TRBD2
clone size: once

CDR3 protein: CASSRSGTGGWNEQFF
CDR3 DNA: TGTGCCAGCAGCCGATCCGGGACAGGGGGCTGGAATGAGCAGTTCTTC
J gene: TRBJ2-1
V gene: TRBV2
D gene: TRBD1
clone size: once

CDR3 protein: CASSVSTDTQYF
CDR3 DNA: TGTGCCAGTAGTGTCAGTACAGATACGCAGTATTTT
J gene: TRBJ2-3
V gene: TRBV19
D gene: .
clone size: .

CDR3 protein: CASSLGGGTNSPLHF
CDR3 DNA: TGTGCCAGCAGCTTAGGGGGGGGGACTAATTCACCCCTCCACTTT
J gene: TRBJ1-6
V gene: TRBV7-2
D gene: .
clone size: .

CDR3 protein: CASSSGQVTGELFF
CDR3 DNA: TGTGCCAGTAGTAGCGGACAGGTCACCGGGGAGCTGTTTTTT
J gene: TRBJ2-2
V gene: TRBV19
D gene: TRBD1
clone size: once

CDR3 protein: CASSLELAELGSQYF
CDR3 DNA: TGTGCCAGCAGCTTGGAACTAGCGGAGCTAGGGTCCCAGTACTTC
J gene: TRBJ2-5
V gene: TRBV11-2
D gene: TRBD2
clone size: .

CDR3 protein: CASSLSGTGGTQPQHF
CDR3 DNA: TGTGCCAGCAGCTTATCCGGGACAGGGGGCACTCAGCCCCAGCATTTT
J gene: TRBJ1-5
V gene: TRBV5-5
D gene: TRBD1
clone size: .